This T cell receptor beta chain was sequenced for a study of monozygotic twins with inflammatory bowel disease. Whole-study results and caveats: For repertoire similarity, concordant twins did not differ from discordant twins, possibly because power was limited.

This CDR3 region has 15 residues. CDR1 and CDR2 (germline): MNHEY, SVGAGI. No DNA is given; TCRdb re-called the 5' RACE reads and lists each CDR3 protein once. The sample holds about 300,000 distinct CDR3 sequences. With respect to this clonotype: Its target is not known.

Specimen: blood. The V gene is TRBV6-5, the J gene TRBJ2-5; there is no DNA to check the TCRdb D call of TRBD1. This receptor was obtained from a human donor with ulcerative colitis or Crohn's disease, or a healthy co-twin of an affected twin (not recorded which). CDR3 sequence: CASSDSRQWVETQYF.